This T cell receptor beta chain originates from a study of T cells after posttransplantation cyclophosphamide. Losses at the gene ends were 3 bases for V and 1 base for J; bases not matched to a gene: 4. The germline CDR1 and CDR2 sequences are SGHTA and FQGNSA. The CDR3 consists of 16 residues. Controls had myeloablative marrow grafts with methotrexate and calcineurin inhibitor, sampled at 1 year. As regards this clone: The same CDR3 arises from other DNA sequences in this sample as well.

Here immunoSEQ multiplex PCR was the method, and the copy in TCRdb shows in-frame clones only, minus some. The table includes some 10,000 clones, roughly 90% detected once. The V gene is TRBV7-2, the J gene TRBJ1-5; TRBD1 matches at 9 bases. This specimen was PBMCs, taken after an allogeneic stem cell transplant with a calcineurin inhibitor and methotrexate. This receptor was obtained from a male patient in his thirties who received an allogeneic stem cell transplant from an unrelated donor, was CMV-positive, and had no GVHD. These T cells may partly come from the graft donor. CDR3 region: CASSFYRGLSNQPQHF. The CDR3 nucleotides read TGTGCCAGCAGCTTCTACAGGGGGCTGAGCAATCAGCCCCAGCATTTT.